This TCR beta chain was recorded in a study of vaccination and CD4 T cells after COVID-19. In the study overall: Overlapping spike peptides of SARS-CoV-2, HCoV-NL63, HCoV-OC43 and HCoV-229E stimulated the cells.

In its sample, this clonotype was seen a few times. Its specificity is not known. Cultured CD4+ T cell DNA underwent sequencing with the Oncomine TCR Beta short-read assay. MiXCR, run by TCRdb on the PCR reads, gives a single entry per CDR3 protein. The sample has about 19,000 distinct CDR3 sequences; approximately 61% are singletons. Treatment: roughly 10-day PBMC culture with coronavirus spike peptide pools or control peptides (ViraFEST assay). Specimen: CD4+ T cells from blood, cultured in vitro, collected after SARS-CoV-2 vaccination. The source of this sequence is a human donor who had recovered from COVID-19.

CDR3 protein: CASSTDSDSNQPQHF. The CDR3 nucleotides are TGTGCCAGCAGCACGGATTCAGATAGCAATCAGCCCCAGCATTTT. The genes are TRBV12-3 or TRBV12-4 and TRBJ1-5; unclear D gene. This CDR3 spans 15 amino acids. With 6 bases removed from V and 0 bases from J, the gap between germline ends came to 12 bases.